This T cell receptor (beta chain) was profiled in a study of vaccination effects on CD4 cells after COVID-19. Turning to the study itself: Samples gathered post-vaccine arrived a median of 72 days past the second dose.

Trimming cost V 0 bases and J 5 bases, with 8 bases left between them. Looked up from germline, CDR1 is SGHAT and CDR2 is FQDESV (reference sequence). There are 13 residues in the CDR3. CD4+ T cell isolation took place after 10 days of culture. BNT162b2 vaccine or mRNA-1273 vaccine was given to participants in two doses. None of these healthy vaccinees had been infected with SARS-CoV-2 before vaccination. General study results and limits: Early timepoints after infection were absent, and convalescent patients were few in the study.

TCRdb keeps only in-frame clones here, not all; method: immunoSEQ multiplex PCR. The sample has tens of thousands of clones; more than 60% are singletons. Concerning this clone: Its target is not known.

The sequence was obtained from a human donor who received a COVID-19 vaccine. J is TRBJ2-7 and V is TRBV11-1; D possibly uses TRBD1 or TRBD2 (5 bases each). The sample in question was CD4+ T cells from PBMCs cultured without peptide, obtained after COVID-19 vaccination. The CDR3 region is CASSLALGDEQYV. The DNA of the CDR3 is TGTGCCAGCAGCTTAGCGCTGGGGGACGAGCAGTACGTC.